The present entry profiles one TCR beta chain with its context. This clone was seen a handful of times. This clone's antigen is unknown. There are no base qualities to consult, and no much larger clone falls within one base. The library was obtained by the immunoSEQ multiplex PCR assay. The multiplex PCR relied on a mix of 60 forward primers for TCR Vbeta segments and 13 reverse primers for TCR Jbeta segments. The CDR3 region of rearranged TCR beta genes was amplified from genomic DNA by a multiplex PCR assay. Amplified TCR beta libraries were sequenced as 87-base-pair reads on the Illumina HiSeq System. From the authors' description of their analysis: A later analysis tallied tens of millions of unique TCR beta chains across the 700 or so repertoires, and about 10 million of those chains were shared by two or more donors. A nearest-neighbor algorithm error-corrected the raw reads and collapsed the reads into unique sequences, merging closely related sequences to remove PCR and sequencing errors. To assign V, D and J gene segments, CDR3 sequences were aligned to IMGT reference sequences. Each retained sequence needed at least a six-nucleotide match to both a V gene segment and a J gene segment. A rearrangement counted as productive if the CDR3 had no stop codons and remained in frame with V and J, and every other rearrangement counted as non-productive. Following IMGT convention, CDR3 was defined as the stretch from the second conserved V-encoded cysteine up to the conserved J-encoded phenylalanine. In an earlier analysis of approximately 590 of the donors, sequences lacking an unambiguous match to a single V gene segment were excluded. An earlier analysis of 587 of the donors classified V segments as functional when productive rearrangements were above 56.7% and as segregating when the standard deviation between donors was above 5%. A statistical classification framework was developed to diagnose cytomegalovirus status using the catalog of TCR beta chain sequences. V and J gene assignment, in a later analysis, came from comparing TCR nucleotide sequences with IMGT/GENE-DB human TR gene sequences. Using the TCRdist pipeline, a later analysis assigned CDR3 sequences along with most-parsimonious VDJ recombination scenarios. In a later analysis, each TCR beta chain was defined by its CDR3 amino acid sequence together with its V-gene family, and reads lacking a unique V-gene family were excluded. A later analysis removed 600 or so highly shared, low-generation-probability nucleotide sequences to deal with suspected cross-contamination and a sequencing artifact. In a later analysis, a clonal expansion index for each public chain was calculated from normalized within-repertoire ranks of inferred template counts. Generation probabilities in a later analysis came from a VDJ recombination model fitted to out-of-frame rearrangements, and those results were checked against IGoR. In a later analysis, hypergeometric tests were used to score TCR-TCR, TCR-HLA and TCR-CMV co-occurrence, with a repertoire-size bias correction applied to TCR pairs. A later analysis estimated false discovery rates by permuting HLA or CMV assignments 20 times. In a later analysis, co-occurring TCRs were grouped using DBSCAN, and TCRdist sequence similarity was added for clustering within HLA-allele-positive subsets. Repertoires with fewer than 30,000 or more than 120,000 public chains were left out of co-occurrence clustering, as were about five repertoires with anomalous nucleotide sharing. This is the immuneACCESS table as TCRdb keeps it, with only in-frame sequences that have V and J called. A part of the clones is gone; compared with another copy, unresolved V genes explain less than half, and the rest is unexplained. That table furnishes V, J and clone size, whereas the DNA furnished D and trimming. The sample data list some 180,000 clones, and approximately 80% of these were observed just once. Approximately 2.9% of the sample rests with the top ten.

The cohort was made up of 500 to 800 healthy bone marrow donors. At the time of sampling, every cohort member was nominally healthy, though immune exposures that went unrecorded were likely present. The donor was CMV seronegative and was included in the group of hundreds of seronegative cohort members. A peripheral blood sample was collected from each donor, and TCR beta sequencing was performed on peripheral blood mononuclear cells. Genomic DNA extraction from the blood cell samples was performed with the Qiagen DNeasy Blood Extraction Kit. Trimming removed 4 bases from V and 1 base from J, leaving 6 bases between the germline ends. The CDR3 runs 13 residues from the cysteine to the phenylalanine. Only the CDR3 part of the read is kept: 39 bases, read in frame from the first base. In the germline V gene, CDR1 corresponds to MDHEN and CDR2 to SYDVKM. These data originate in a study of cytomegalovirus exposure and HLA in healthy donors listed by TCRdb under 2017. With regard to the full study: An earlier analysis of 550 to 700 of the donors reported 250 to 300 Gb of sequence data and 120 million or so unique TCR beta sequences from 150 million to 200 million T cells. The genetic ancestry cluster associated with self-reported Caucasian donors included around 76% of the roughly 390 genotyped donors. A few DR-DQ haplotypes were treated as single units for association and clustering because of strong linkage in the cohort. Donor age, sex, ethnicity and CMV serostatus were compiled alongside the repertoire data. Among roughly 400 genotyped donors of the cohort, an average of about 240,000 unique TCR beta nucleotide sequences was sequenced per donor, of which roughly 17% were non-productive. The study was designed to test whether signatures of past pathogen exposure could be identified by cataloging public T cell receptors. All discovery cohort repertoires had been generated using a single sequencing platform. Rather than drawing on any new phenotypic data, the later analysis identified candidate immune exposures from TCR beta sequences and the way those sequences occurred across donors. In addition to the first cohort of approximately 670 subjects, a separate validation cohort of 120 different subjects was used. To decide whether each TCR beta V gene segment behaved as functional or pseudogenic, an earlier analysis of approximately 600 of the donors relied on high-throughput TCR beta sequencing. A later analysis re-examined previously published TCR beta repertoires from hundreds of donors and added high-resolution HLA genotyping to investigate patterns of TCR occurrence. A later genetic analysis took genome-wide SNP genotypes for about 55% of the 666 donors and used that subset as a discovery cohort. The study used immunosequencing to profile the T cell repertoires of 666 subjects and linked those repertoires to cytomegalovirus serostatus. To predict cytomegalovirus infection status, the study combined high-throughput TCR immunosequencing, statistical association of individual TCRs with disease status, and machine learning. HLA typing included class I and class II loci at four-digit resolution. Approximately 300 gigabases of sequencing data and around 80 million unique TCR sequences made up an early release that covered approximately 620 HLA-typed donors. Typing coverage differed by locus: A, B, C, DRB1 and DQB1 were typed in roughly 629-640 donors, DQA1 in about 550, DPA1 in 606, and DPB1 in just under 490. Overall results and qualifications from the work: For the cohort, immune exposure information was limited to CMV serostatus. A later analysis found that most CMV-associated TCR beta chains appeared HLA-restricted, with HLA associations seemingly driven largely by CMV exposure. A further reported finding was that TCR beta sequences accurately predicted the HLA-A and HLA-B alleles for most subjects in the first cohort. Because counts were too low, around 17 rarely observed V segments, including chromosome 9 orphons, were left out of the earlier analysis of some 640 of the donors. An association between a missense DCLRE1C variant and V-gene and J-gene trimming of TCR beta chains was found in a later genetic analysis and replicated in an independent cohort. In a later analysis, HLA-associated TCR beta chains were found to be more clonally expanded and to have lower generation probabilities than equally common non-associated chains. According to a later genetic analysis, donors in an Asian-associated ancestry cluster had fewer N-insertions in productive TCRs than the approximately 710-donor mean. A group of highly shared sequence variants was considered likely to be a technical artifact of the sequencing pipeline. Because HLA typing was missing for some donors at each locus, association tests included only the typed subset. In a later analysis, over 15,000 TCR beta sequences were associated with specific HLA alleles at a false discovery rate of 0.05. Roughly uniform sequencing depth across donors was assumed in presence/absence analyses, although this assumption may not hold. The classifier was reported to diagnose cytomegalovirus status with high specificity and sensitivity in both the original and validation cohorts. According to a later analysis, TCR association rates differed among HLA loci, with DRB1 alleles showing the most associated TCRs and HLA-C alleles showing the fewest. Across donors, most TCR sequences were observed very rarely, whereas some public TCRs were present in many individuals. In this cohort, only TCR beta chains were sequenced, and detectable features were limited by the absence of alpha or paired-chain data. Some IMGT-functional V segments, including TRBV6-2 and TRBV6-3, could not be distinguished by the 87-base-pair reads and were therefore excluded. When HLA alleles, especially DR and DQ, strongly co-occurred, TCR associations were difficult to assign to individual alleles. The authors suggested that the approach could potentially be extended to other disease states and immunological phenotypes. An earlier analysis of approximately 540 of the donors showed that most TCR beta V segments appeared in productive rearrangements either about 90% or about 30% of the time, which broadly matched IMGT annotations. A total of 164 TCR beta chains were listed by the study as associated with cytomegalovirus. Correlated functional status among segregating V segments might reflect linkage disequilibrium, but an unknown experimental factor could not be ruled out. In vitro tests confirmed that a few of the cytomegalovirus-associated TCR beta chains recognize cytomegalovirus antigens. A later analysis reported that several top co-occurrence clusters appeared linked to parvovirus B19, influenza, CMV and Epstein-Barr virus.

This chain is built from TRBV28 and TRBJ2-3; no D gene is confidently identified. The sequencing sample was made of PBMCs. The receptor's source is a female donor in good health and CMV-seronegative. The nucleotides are TGTGCCAGCAGTTCCCCTGGCACAGATACGCAGTATTTT. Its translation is CASSSPGTDTQYF.